This T cell receptor beta chain was observed in a study of blood T cell repertoires in COVID-19. Background on the study: In each case, the material was cDNA or gDNA derived from T cells, B-cell-depleted T cells, or PBMCs.

V was trimmed by 3 bases and J by 4 bases, leaving 34 bases between them. CDR1 and CDR2 from the germline V gene are LGHDT and YNNKEL (reference sequence). The CDR3 extends over 21 amino acids. The method was immunoSEQ multiplex PCR; TCRdb's version includes in-frame clones alone and lacks a portion of them. The table includes tens of thousands of clones, 89% detected once. This clonotype was obtained from a woman between 45 and 65 years old with active COVID-19. This rearrangement joins TRBV3-1 (or the pseudogene TRBV3-2) to TRBJ2-7; D possibly corresponds to TRBD1 (8 bases). Sequences were obtained from peripheral blood. CDR3 residues: CASSQSTGWTGSPTGGYEQYF. The DNA of the CDR3 is TGTGCCAGCAGCCAGTCTACCGGCTGGACAGGGTCTCCTACGGGGGGTTACGAGCAGTACTTC.